The subject of this entry is one TCR beta chain. Its antigen is unknown. This record comes from a study of shared clonotypes between healthy human individuals. Study-level information: Plates per donor: three CD4 naive, three CD4 memory, two CD8 naive, one CD8 memory. Study outcomes and limitations: Between four donors, naive CD4 clonotypes were shared at a level of about 5%. Richness estimates generally favored naive over memory subsets.

Sequencing was performed with immunoSEQ multiplex PCR; in TCRdb, only in-frame clones are kept and a portion is missing. Of a few hundred thousand clones in the sample, around 72% were seen once. The CDR3 runs to 16 residues. CDR1 is KGHSH and CDR2 is LQKENI in the germline V gene. V was shortened by 3 bases and J by 2 bases, with 16 bases between the two germline ends. The chain couples TRBV18 to TRBJ1-1, with D maybe TRBD1 (6 bases). Sequenced: memory CD4+ T cells sorted from blood. The sample's subset: CD45RA-negative fraction. The source is a man aged 30 to 45 in good health. CDR3 in DNA: TGTGCCAGCTCACCTACAGGGAGGGGACCAAACACTGAAGCTTTCTTT. Residues: CASSPTGRGPNTEAFF. Full variable domain (missing parts from reference TRBV18 and TRBJ1-1): NAGVMQNPRHLVRRRGQEARLRCSPMKGHSHVYWYRQLPEEGLKFMVYLQKENIIDESGMPKERFSAEFPKEGPSILRIQQVVRGDSAAYFCASSPTGRGPNTEAFFGQGTRLTVV.